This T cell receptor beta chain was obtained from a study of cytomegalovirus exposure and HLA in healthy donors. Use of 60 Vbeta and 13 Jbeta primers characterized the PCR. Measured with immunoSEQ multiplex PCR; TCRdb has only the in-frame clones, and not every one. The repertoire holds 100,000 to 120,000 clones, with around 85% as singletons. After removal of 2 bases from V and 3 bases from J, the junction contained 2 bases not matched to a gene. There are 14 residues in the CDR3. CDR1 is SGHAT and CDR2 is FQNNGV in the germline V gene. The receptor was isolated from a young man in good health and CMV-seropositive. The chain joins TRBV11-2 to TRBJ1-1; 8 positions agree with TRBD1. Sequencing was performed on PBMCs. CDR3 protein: CASSLRTGYTEAFF. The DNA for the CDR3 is TGTGCCAGCAGCTTAAGGACAGGGTACACTGAAGCTTTCTTT.